A single sample is the source of the 29 T cell receptor beta chains below, sequenced in a study of blood T cell repertoires in COVID-19. The assay was immunoSEQ multiplex PCR, and TCRdb's table has in-frame clones only and misses some. The data show approximately 73,000 clones, approximately 92% seen once. Material for sequencing was peripheral blood. The source is a man at least 80 years old with acute or convalescent COVID-19.

The gene calls are TRBV12-3 or TRBV12-4 and TRBJ1-1; D gene uncertain. The germline V and J ends were trimmed by 6 bases and 2 bases, with 10 bases remaining between them. This CDR3 is built from 13 residues. The CDR3 sequence is CASSEQRNTEAFF. CDR3 coding DNA: TGTGCCAGCAGCGAACAGAGAAACACTGAAGCTTTCTTT.

The sample holds one count of this clone. The V gene is TRBV10-3, the J gene TRBJ2-1; 15 bases align to TRBD2. The CDR3 loop spans 16 amino acids. The germline CDR1 and CDR2 sequences are ENHRY and SYGVKD. Unmatched junction bases numbered 2, after V lost 1 base and J lost 7 bases. The CDR3 DNA follows: TGTGCCATCAGTGAGTGGACTAGCGGGGGGGGGAATGAGCAGTTCTTC. It codes for CAISEWTSGGGNEQFF.

The genes are TRBV5-1 and TRBJ1-6, with D possibly being TRBD1 (6 bases). This CDR3 region has 14 residues. Deletions cut 0 bases from V and 7 bases from J, with 8 bases between. Per germline, CDR1 SGHRS and CDR2 YFSETQ. This chain's CDR3 is CASSLGTDNSPLHF. The CDR3 DNA sequence: TGCGCCAGCAGCTTGGGGACAGACAATTCACCCCTCCACTTT. The full variable domain, rest sourced from reference TRBV5-1 and TRBJ1-6, is KAGVTQTPRYLIKTRGQQVTLSCSPISGHRSVSWYQQTPGQGLQFLFEYFSETQRNKGNFPGRFSGRQFSNSRSEMNVSTLELGDSALYLCASSLGTDNSPLHFGNGTRLTVT.

This clone was counted a few times. The rearrangement uses TRBV12-3 or TRBV12-4 and TRBJ1-5; D is uncertain. The CDR3 has 12 residues. V shed 3 bases and J shed 9 bases, with 9 bases lying between them. CDR3 bases: TGTGCCAGCAGTTTGAGGGATGGGCCCCAGCATTTT. It encodes CASSLRDGPQHF.

V usage is TRBV7-9 and J usage is TRBJ2-6, with D perhaps TRBD2 (6 bases). V shed 5 bases and J shed 0 bases, with 11 bases lying between them. From germline, CDR1 is SEHNR and CDR2 FQNEAQ (reference sequence). This CDR3 region has 16 residues. The CDR3 sequence: CASSPGGSSGANVLTF. DNA of the CDR3: TGTGCCAGCAGCCCCGGAGGGAGCTCTGGGGCCAACGTCCTGACTTTC.

The genes are TRBV6-5 and TRBJ2-1, with unresolved D. CDR3 size: 12 residues. Deletions cut 4 bases from V and 7 bases from J, with 8 bases between. CDR1 MNHEY and CDR2 SVGAGI come from the germline V gene. CDR3 in DNA: TGTGCCAGCAGTTCCCTTCGGAATGAGCAGTTCTTC. It is translated as CASSSLRNEQFF.

This sequence joins TRBV2 and TRBJ1-1, with a tentative D call TRBD1 (6 bases). The germline CDR1 and CDR2 sequences are SNHLY and FYNNEI. The CDR3 covers 14 residues. V lost 6 bases and J 5 bases, leaving 16 bases between the germline ends. The CDR3 DNA follows: TGTGCCAGCAGCCTGATTCCGGGACAAACTGAAGCTTTCTTT. As protein: CASSLIPGQTEAFF.

This clone was counted a few times. The chain recombines TRBV7-8 with TRBJ2-1; 8 nucleotides align to TRBD2. The V gene's germline CDR1 is SGHVS and CDR2 FQNEAQ. V lost 4 bases and J lost 10; bases outside the gene matches: 15. The CDR3 extends over 16 amino acids. CDR3 amino acids: CASSSVYSGVAGEQFF. The CDR3 nucleotides read TGTGCCAGCAGCTCAGTTTATAGCGGGGTGGCCGGGGAGCAGTTCTTC. The whole variable domain, filled in from reference TRBV7-8 and TRBJ2-1, reads GAGVSQSPRYKVAKRGQDVALRCDPISGHVSLFWYQQALGQGPEFLTYFQNEAQLDKSGLPSDRFFAERPEGSVSTLKIQRTQQEDSAVYLCASSSVYSGVAGEQFFGPGTRLTVL.

This chain uses TRBV11-2 with TRBJ2-5; the match to TRBD1 covers 10 bases. This CDR3 spans 16 amino acids. The germline V gene has CDR1 SGHAT and CDR2 FQNNGV. J lost 2 bases, V lost 1 base, and 4 bases had no gene match. The CDR3 nucleotides are TGTGCCAGCAGCTTAGGGACAGGGGGAATACAAGAGACCCAGTACTTC. The encoded protein is CASSLGTGGIQETQYF.

J is TRBJ2-7 and V is TRBV5-4; D ambiguous. This CDR3 has 14 residues. CDR1 SGHNT and CDR2 YYREEE come from the germline V gene (reference sequence). Between the trimmed V and J ends, which lost 0 bases and 5 bases, there was a span of 12 bases. In nucleotides, the CDR3 is TGTGCCAGCAGCTTGGGCCACGCTCGGGACGAGCAGTACTTC. Its translation: CASSLGHARDEQYF.

The chain joins TRBV18 to TRBJ2-3; tentatively, D is TRBD1 (6 bases). The CDR3 is 18 residues long. V lost 1 base to trimming and J lost 0 bases, with 17 bases between them. Looked up from germline, CDR1 is KGHSH and CDR2 is LQKENI. CDR3 sequence: CASSPLPGHPSSTDTQYF. The CDR3, as DNA: TGTGCCAGCTCACCACTGCCGGGACACCCGTCTAGCACAGATACGCAGTATTTT.

The chain recombines TRBV2 with TRBJ2-7; 10 positions agree with TRBD1. After removal of 4 bases from V and 6 bases from J, the junction contained 6 bases not matched to a gene. The CDR3 extends over 14 amino acids. CDR1 is SNHLY and CDR2 is FYNNEI in the germline V gene. The CDR3 sequence is CASSGRTGGREQYF. CDR3 coding DNA: TGTGCCAGCAGTGGCCGGACAGGGGGACGCGAGCAGTACTTC.

The rearrangement uses TRBV5-1 and TRBJ1-6; tentative D call: TRBD1 (5 bases). In germline, CDR1 is SGHRS, CDR2 YFSETQ. CDR3 length: 14 residues. Trimming left V 4 bases short and J 10 bases short, with 15 bases between. The CDR3 loop reads CASSTDSVRSPLHF. CDR3 sequence (DNA): TGCGCCAGCAGCACCGACAGCGTCCGATCACCCCTCCACTTT.

The chain links TRBV6-5 to TRBJ1-1; the D gene is possibly TRBD1 (6 bases). Trimming took 5 bases from V and 9 from J, leaving 10 bases between them. CDR1 is MNHEY, CDR2 SVGAGI, per germline. The CDR3 is 11 residues long. The CDR3 reads CASSRGQQAFF. CDR3 nucleotides: TGTGCCAGCAGTCGCGGACAGCAAGCTTTCTTT.

CDR3 coding DNA: TGCGCCAGCAGCCCCGGGACAACGACTGGAAACACCATATATTTT. It specifies CASSPGTTTGNTIYF. This chain joins TRBV5-1 and TRBJ1-3; D perhaps matches TRBD1 (6 bases). The CDR3 sequence is 15 residues long. Between the trimmed V and J ends, which lost 4 bases and 2 bases, there was a span of 13 bases. From germline, CDR1 is SGHRS and CDR2 YFSETQ.

This chain connects TRBV2 to TRBJ2-5, with 8 bases aligning to TRBD1. The CDR3 spans 14 residues. V lost 6 bases and J lost 5; bases outside the gene matches: 8. Germline lookup yields CDR1 SNHLY and CDR2 FYNNEI. CDR3 DNA sequence: TGTGCCAGCAGAAACGGACAGGGACGGGAGACCCAGTACTTC. Translated, it gives CASRNGQGRETQYF.

This rearrangement joins TRBV5-1 to TRBJ1-1; a possible D gene is TRBD1 (6 bases). The germline CDR1 and CDR2 sequences are SGHRS and YFSETQ. Trimming shortened V by 4 bases and J by 1 base, and 11 bases separated the two germline ends. This CDR3 region has 14 residues. This chain's CDR3 is CASSPGHRNTEAFF. The CDR3 DNA is TGCGCCAGCAGCCCGGGACACCGGAACACTGAAGCTTTCTTT.

The chain links TRBV11-2 to TRBJ1-6; 8 bases are shared with TRBD1. The CDR3 length is 15 residues. Germline-derived CDR1 and CDR2 are SGHAT and FQNNGV. Trimming removed 4 bases from V and 7 bases from J; junction bases left unmatched: 6. Here the CDR3 DNA reads TGTGCCAGCAGCTCCGGACAGGGACTAAATTCACCCCTCCACTTT. Its protein product is CASSSGQGLNSPLHF.

The CDR3 DNA is TGTGCCAGCAGTTACTCGACAGGAGGTAACTATGGCTACACCTTC. Residues: CASSYSTGGNYGYTF. The chain recombines TRBV6-5 with TRBJ1-2; possible D gene TRBD1, 6 bases. CDR3 size: 15 residues. The germline V gene has CDR1 MNHEY and CDR2 SVGAGI. V was clipped by 0 bases and J by 1 base, with 9 bases between them.

The J gene is TRBJ1-3, the V gene TRBV3-1 (or the pseudogene TRBV3-2), with 7 bases identical to TRBD1. The V gene's germline CDR1 is LGHDT and CDR2 YNNKEL (reference sequence). The J segment lost 2 bases and the V segment lost 3 bases, leaving 16 bases of the junction unmatched. The CDR3 has 19 amino acids. CDR3 nucleotides: TGTGCCAGCAGCCAGAGAAAGACAGGGTCCCTTTCGGCTGGAAACACCATATATTTT. Its translation is CASSQRKTGSLSAGNTIYF.

The chain couples TRBV6-6 to TRBJ1-1; TRBD1 agrees at 7 bases. V was clipped by 7 bases and J by 1 base; unmatched bases: 9. The CDR3 has 15 amino acids. In germline, CDR1 is MNHNY, CDR2 SVGAGI (reference sequence). CDR3 region: CASKLLGTENTEAFF. The CDR3 DNA reads TGTGCCAGCAAATTACTCGGGACAGAGAACACTGAAGCTTTCTTT.

As for this clone: The junction shows a germline mismatch at one end, possibly a read error. This chain connects TRBV11-2 to TRBJ1-4; D possibly corresponds to TRBD1 (5 bases). Per germline, CDR1 SGHAT and CDR2 FQNNGV. This CDR3 is 15 amino acids long. The CDR3 nucleotides read TGTGCCAGCAGTTTAGTCCGGGGGGGTAATGAAAAACTGTTTTTT. Protein product: CASSLVRGGNEKLFF.

On this clone itself: This sample includes further DNA sequences coding for the same CDR3. V gene TRBV30 combines with J gene TRBJ1-5, with a weak D call TRBD1 (6 bases). Germline values: CDR1 GTSNPN, CDR2 SVGIG (reference sequence). Trimming removed 0 bases from V and 7 bases from J, with 10 bases in between. CDR3 length: 13 amino acids. The CDR3 reads CAWSVQGSQPQHF. Here the CDR3 DNA reads TGTGCCTGGAGTGTACAGGGCAGCCAGCCCCAGCATTTT.

Remarks on this clone: The same CDR3 also results from other DNA sequences found in this sample. The CDR3 coding sequence is TGCAGCGTTGAAGGAACAGGGGGAAATGAAAAACTGTTTTTT. Translating it yields CSVEGTGGNEKLFF. The chain joins TRBV29-1 to TRBJ1-4, with 8 bases aligning to TRBD1. The J segment lost 5 bases and the V segment lost 1 base, leaving 3 bases of the junction unmatched. In germline, CDR1 is SQVTM, CDR2 ANQGSEA. This CDR3 contains 14 residues.

This rearrangement joins TRBV12-3 or TRBV12-4 to TRBJ2-7; D gene uncertain. Between the trimmed V and J ends, which lost 2 bases and 3 bases, there was a span of 8 bases. This CDR3 is 13 amino acids long. This CDR3 reads CASSLPPNYEQYF. The CDR3 coding sequence is TGTGCCAGCAGTTTACCCCCTAACTACGAGCAGTACTTC.

The chain joins TRBV3-1 (or the pseudogene TRBV3-2) to TRBJ2-7; TRBD2 might be the D (5 bases). The CDR3 has 15 amino acids. CDR1 and CDR2 from the germline V gene are LGHDT and YNNKEL (reference sequence). V was shortened by 1 base and J by 0 bases, with 10 bases between the two germline ends. The CDR3 spells CASSQVSGSSYEQYF. The CDR3 DNA is TGTGCCAGCAGCCAAGTCTCGGGGAGCTCCTACGAGCAGTACTTC.

The CDR3 spells CAWSGRELGNTGELFF. DNA of the CDR3: TGTGCCTGGAGTGGAAGGGAGCTAGGAAACACCGGGGAGCTGTTTTTT. The chain carries TRBV30 and TRBJ2-2; maybe TRBD2 (5 bases). CDR1 and CDR2 from the germline V gene are GTSNPN and SVGIG (reference sequence). V was shortened by 1 base and J by 2 bases, with 14 bases between the two germline ends. This CDR3 is 16 amino acids long.

In this sample, this clone turned up once. The V and J genes are TRBV24-1 and TRBJ2-1; 11 bases agree with TRBD1. This CDR3 is built from 16 residues. The V gene's germline CDR1 is KGHDR and CDR2 SFDVKD. V trimming: 3 bases; J trimming: 8 bases; junction bases outside the gene matches: 8. The CDR3 here is CATSDTRTGGLDEQFF. The CDR3 nucleotides read TGTGCCACCAGTGATACCAGGACAGGGGGCTTAGATGAGCAGTTCTTC.

The genes are TRBV27 and TRBJ1-6; the D gene is possibly TRBD1 (6 bases). In germline, CDR1 is MNHEY, CDR2 SMNVEV (reference sequence). CDR3 size: 15 residues. The V end lost 5 bases, the J end lost 7 bases, and 15 bases lay between the germline ends. CDR3 in DNA: TGTGCCAGCAGTCACTCAGGGGACGCCAATTCACCCCTCCACTTT. Amino acids: CASSHSGDANSPLHF.